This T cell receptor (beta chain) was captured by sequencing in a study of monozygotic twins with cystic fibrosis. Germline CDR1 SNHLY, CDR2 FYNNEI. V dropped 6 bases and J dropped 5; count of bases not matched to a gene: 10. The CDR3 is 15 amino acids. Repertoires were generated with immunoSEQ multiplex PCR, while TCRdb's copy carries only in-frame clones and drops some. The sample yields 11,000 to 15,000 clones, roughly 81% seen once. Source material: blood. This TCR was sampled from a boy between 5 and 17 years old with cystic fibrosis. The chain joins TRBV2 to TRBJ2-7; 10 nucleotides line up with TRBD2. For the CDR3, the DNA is TGTGCCAGCAGGGGCTCGGGACTAGCGTTGCACGAGCAGTACTTC. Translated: CASRGSGLALHEQYF.